These 26 T cell receptor beta chains share one sample of origin, sequenced in a study of cytomegalovirus exposure and HLA in healthy donors. The PCR used 60 Vbeta and 13 Jbeta primers. Data came from immunoSEQ multiplex PCR; TCRdb stores just in-frame clones and leaves some out. Among roughly 170,000 clones listed, roughly 84% were seen once. The material sequenced was PBMCs. These receptor sequences come from a man aged 30 to 39 in good health and CMV-seronegative.

The chain is built from TRBV29-1 and TRBJ1-1; no firm D call. In germline, CDR1 is SQVTM, CDR2 ANQGSEA. The germline V and J ends were trimmed by 0 bases and 9 bases, with 11 bases remaining between them. This CDR3 region has 12 residues. The CDR3 DNA reads TGCAGCGTTGAAGATCTTACCCTACAAGCTTTCTTT. Translating gives CSVEDLTLQAFF.

This sequence joins TRBV5-1 and TRBJ2-3; 10 nucleotides agree with TRBD1. V dropped 0 bases and J dropped 4; count of bases not matched to a gene: 2. The CDR3 spans 15 residues. CDR1 and CDR2 from the germline V gene are SGHRS and YFSETQ. The CDR3 spells CASSLEDRGADTQYF. CDR3 DNA: TGCGCCAGCAGCTTGGAGGACAGGGGGGCAGATACGCAGTATTTT.

V usage is TRBV4-2 and J usage is TRBJ2-3, with TRBD2 matching over 9 bases. The CDR3 contains 17 residues. V lost 0 bases and J lost 4; bases outside the gene matches: 8. Per the germline V gene, CDR1 is LGHNA and CDR2 is YNFKEQ. CDR3 in DNA: TGTGCCAGCAGCCAAGATTGGATAGCGGGGGAAGCAGATACGCAGTATTTT. Its translation: CASSQDWIAGEADTQYF.

The rearrangement uses TRBV4-3 and TRBJ2-1; 7 nucleotides agree with TRBD2. Germline V gene data show CDR1 as LGHNA and CDR2 as YSLEER. The CDR3 runs to 17 residues. V gave up 0 bases and J gave up 0 bases; unmatched junction bases: 5. In nucleotides, the CDR3 is TGCGCCAGCAGCCAAGATATGCGCGGGAGCTCCTACAATGAGCAGTTCTTC. It codes for CASSQDMRGSSYNEQFF.

The V and J genes are TRBV7-9 and TRBJ1-2; D may be TRBD1 (5 bases). The CDR3 has 13 amino acids. V was trimmed by 5 bases and J by 3 bases, leaving 10 bases between them. CDR1 and CDR2 from the germline V gene are SEHNR and FQNEAQ (reference sequence). CDR3 sequence reads: CASSRGTDYGYTF. The CDR3 region has the DNA TGTGCCAGCAGCAGGGGTACAGACTATGGCTACACCTTC.

CDR3 coding DNA: TGTGCCAGCAGCTTGCGCACTACAGGGGGCGACTATGGCTACACCTTC. Amino acid sequence: CASSLRTTGGDYGYTF. The chain uses TRBV5-6 and TRBJ1-2, with 9 bases identical to TRBD1. CDR3 size: 16 residues. With V trimmed by 1 base and J by 3 bases, 7 bases remained unmatched. Per the germline V gene, CDR1 is SGHDT and CDR2 is YYEEEE.

This clone came up a few times. The chain employs TRBV27 and TRBJ1-2, with a possible D match to TRBD1 (6 bases). Germline V lookup: CDR1 MNHEY, CDR2 SMNVEV (reference sequence). This CDR3 is built from 14 residues. V lost 6 bases and J lost 5, with 16 bases in between. CDR3 protein: CASSRLRTEYGYTF. Here the CDR3 DNA reads TGTGCCAGCAGCCGACTCCGGACAGAGTATGGCTACACCTTC.

The chain carries TRBV11-1 and TRBJ1-1; the D gene is possibly TRBD1 (5 bases). CDR3 size: 14 residues. CDR1 is SGHAT and CDR2 is FQDESV in the germline V gene (reference sequence). V was clipped by 5 bases and J by 6 bases, with 16 bases between them. CDR3 in DNA: TGTGCCAGCAGCCCATGGTTGGGGGGTTCTGAAGCTTTCTTT. Its protein product is CASSPWLGGSEAFF.

V and J are TRBV11-2 and TRBJ2-7; D remains ambiguous. The CDR3 is made up of 14 amino acids. Germline V gene lookup returns CDR1 SGHAT and CDR2 FQNNGV. Trimming took 1 base from V and 5 from J, leaving 12 bases between them. The CDR3 DNA follows: TGTGCCAGCAGCTTAGTTCTCGGTGTGAACGAGCAGTACTTC. This gives the protein CASSLVLGVNEQYF.

Here the CDR3 reads CASSVTDHTGLVRGYTF. The DNA for the CDR3 is TGCGCCAGCAGCGTAACCGACCATACAGGTTTGGTCCGAGGCTACACCTTC. The V and J genes are TRBV5-1 and TRBJ1-2, with D possibly TRBD1 on 5 matching bases. Germline V gives CDR1 SGHRS, CDR2 YFSETQ. The length of the CDR3 is 17 residues. The V end was cut by 4 bases, the J end by 8 bases, with 27 bases between. Using reference TRBV5-1 and TRBJ1-2 for the parts outside the CDR3, the full variable domain is KAGVTQTPRYLIKTRGQQVTLSCSPISGHRSVSWYQQTPGQGLQFLFEYFSETQRNKGNFPGRFSGRQFSNSRSEMNVSTLELGDSALYLCASSVTDHTGLVRGYTFGSGTRLTVV.

The CDR3 here is CASSPAGGPNQPQHF. The CDR3 nucleotides read TGTGCCAGCAGCCCCGCGGGGGGACCTAATCAGCCCCAGCATTTT. V is TRBV7-3 and J is TRBJ1-5; the D gene is possibly TRBD1 (5 bases). This CDR3 has 15 amino acids. Germline assignment: CDR1 SGHTA and CDR2 FQGTGA. The V end was cut by 5 bases, the J end by 4 bases, with 15 bases between. The full variable domain, rest sourced from reference TRBV7-3 and TRBJ1-5, is GAGVSQTPSNKVTEKGKYVELRCDPISGHTALYWYRQSLGQGPEFLIYFQGTGAADDSGLPNDRFFAVRPEGSVSTLKIQRTERGDSAVYLCASSPAGGPNQPQHFGDGTRLSIL.

DNA of the CDR3: TGTGCCAGCAGATCCGTCTGGGGCGACTATGGCTACACCTTC. Translating it yields CASRSVWGDYGYTF. This chain links TRBV6-5 with TRBJ1-2; maybe TRBD1 (5 bases). V dropped 6 bases and J dropped 3 bases, with 14 bases sitting between them. The CDR3 is 14 residues long. Germline V gives CDR1 MNHEY, CDR2 SVGAGI.

A note on this clone: One junction end does not reproduce the germline sequence, and a read error may be involved. The rearrangement links TRBV7-9 to TRBJ1-1, with unresolved D. Germline CDR1 SEHNR, CDR2 FQNEAQ (reference sequence). The CDR3 has 12 residues. Here the CDR3 DNA reads TGTTCCAGCACCTCAAGGCGGACTGAAGCTTTCTTT. It is translated as CSSTSRRTEAFF.

The chain combines TRBV5-1 with TRBJ2-5; 12 bases match TRBD1. The junction had 3 bases not matched to a gene; V was cut back by 4 bases and J by 5 bases. The CDR3 extends over 14 amino acids. CDR1 is SGHRS and CDR2 is YFSETQ in the germline V gene. The CDR3 bases are TGCGCCAGCAGCCTGGGACAGGGGGCCGAGACCCAGTACTTC. It yields the protein CASSLGQGAETQYF.

The rearrangement uses TRBV7-2 and TRBJ1-2, with a possible D match to TRBD1 (6 bases). The CDR3 length is 15 residues. Trimming removed 5 bases from V and 1 base from J, with 14 bases in between. From germline, CDR1 is SGHTA and CDR2 FQGNSA. CDR3 sequence: CASSRGVGGNYGYTF. CDR3 bases: TGTGCCAGCAGCCGTGGGGTAGGGGGTAACTATGGCTACACCTTC.

J is TRBJ2-5 and V is TRBV18, with 7 bases that match TRBD1. This CDR3 comprises 15 residues. V shed 6 bases and J 2 bases; nucleotides not matched to a gene: 9. The germline CDR1 and CDR2 sequences are KGHSH and LQKENI. The CDR3 region has the DNA TGTGCCAGCTCCCGAAGAGGACAGGATCAAGAGACCCAGTACTTC. Protein product: CASSRRGQDQETQYF.

This clone was picked up one time. The J gene is TRBJ1-4, the V gene TRBV10-3; D might be TRBD1 (6 bases). This CDR3 comprises 14 residues. CDR1 and CDR2 from the germline V gene are ENHRY and SYGVKD. The V and J ends lost 10 bases and 3 bases respectively, with 15 bases between them. The CDR3 sequence is CATKGEAANEKLFF. DNA of the CDR3: TGTGCCACGAAGGGGGAAGCAGCTAATGAAAAACTGTTTTTT.

CDR3 sequence: CASSPRTGYQETQYF. The CDR3 DNA reads as TGTGCCAGCTCACCACGGACTGGGTACCAAGAGACCCAGTACTTC. The chain is built from TRBV18 and TRBJ2-5; D is possibly TRBD2 (5 bases). Trimming cost V 1 base and J 0 bases, with 9 bases left between them. CDR1 and CDR2 (germline): KGHSH, LQKENI. The CDR3 runs to 15 residues.

The chain couples TRBV27 to TRBJ1-2, with D possibly matching TRBD1 (5 bases). There are 15 residues in the CDR3. Trimming took off 3 bases at V and 0 bases at J, with 11 bases between the two ends. From germline, CDR1 is MNHEY and CDR2 SMNVEV (reference sequence). The chain's CDR3 is CASSFSRTTNYGYTF. For the CDR3, the DNA is TGTGCCAGCAGTTTTAGTAGGACAACTAACTATGGCTACACCTTC.

This clone has only a few counts. The chain employs TRBV15 and TRBJ1-4; D gene unclear. V was clipped by 0 bases and J by 7 bases, with 9 bases between them. The length of the CDR3 is 14 residues. The germline gives CDR1 LNHNV, CDR2 YYDKDF (reference sequence). Here the CDR3 reads CATSRDLGLEKLFF. CDR3 coding DNA: TGTGCCACCAGCAGAGATCTAGGACTTGAAAAACTGTTTTTT.

The chain has TRBV4-3 and TRBJ2-3; D remains unclear. Trimming took 4 bases from V and 2 from J, leaving 10 bases between them. The CDR3 is made up of 14 amino acids. Germline V gene lookup returns CDR1 LGHNA and CDR2 YSLEER. CDR3 sequence (DNA): TGCGCCAGCAGCCGTAATCTTTACACAGATACGCAGTATTTT. Protein sequence: CASSRNLYTDTQYF.

V is TRBV19 and J is TRBJ1-2, with D possibly TRBD1 on 6 matching bases. Germline CDR1 and CDR2: LNHDA and SQIVND (reference sequence). The CDR3 spans 15 residues. V lost 3 bases to trimming and J lost 5 bases, with 16 bases between them. The CDR3 sequence: CASSIGGRGRYGYTF. The CDR3 nucleotides are TGTGCCAGTAGTATTGGCGGCAGGGGTAGGTATGGCTACACCTTC.

The genes are TRBV27 and TRBJ2-2; D unclear. V shed 3 bases and J shed 6 bases, with 5 bases lying between them. There are 12 residues in the CDR3. Germline V gene data show CDR1 as MNHEY and CDR2 as SMNVEV (reference sequence). The CDR3 region is CASSFFPGELFF. For the CDR3, the DNA is TGTGCCAGCAGTTTCTTTCCCGGGGAGCTGTTTTTT.

The rearrangement uses TRBV30 and TRBJ2-7; no clear D gene. CDR3 size: 12 residues. Trimming left V 4 bases short and J 0 bases short, with 7 bases between. CDR1 is GTSNPN and CDR2 is SVGIG in the germline V gene (reference sequence). CDR3 sequence reads: CAWTVSSYEQYF. DNA of the CDR3: TGTGCCTGGACCGTTAGCTCCTACGAGCAGTACTTC.

The rearrangement uses TRBV11-3 and TRBJ2-1, with 11 bases fitting TRBD2. With V trimmed by 6 bases and J by 0 bases, 7 bases remained unmatched. CDR1 is SGHNT, CDR2 YENEEA, per germline. The CDR3 runs 17 residues. The CDR3 loop is CASRSLAGEGSYNEQFF. CDR3 coding DNA: TGTGCCAGCAGGTCACTAGCGGGAGAAGGCTCCTACAATGAGCAGTTCTTC. The full variable domain, its missing parts supplied by reference TRBV11-3 and TRBJ2-1, is EAGVVQSPRYKIIEKKQPVAFWCNPISGHNTLYWYLQNLGQGPELLIRYENEEAVDDSQLPKDRFSAERLKGVDSTLKIQPAELGDSAVYLCASRSLAGEGSYNEQFFGPGTRLTVL.

Comments on this clone: Distinct nucleotide sequences in the sample also encode this CDR3. The chain recombines TRBV9 with TRBJ2-3; D may be TRBD1 (6 bases). The V gene lost 0 bases and the J gene lost 1 base, with 6 bases spanning the gap. Per the germline V gene, CDR1 is SGDLS and CDR2 is YYNGEE. The CDR3 is 14 amino acids. As DNA, the CDR3 is TGTGCCAGCAGCGTAGAGGGGGGCACAGATACGCAGTATTTT. Its protein is CASSVEGGTDTQYF.